This TCR beta chain was obtained from a study of human T cells and chemical hapten exposure. As for the study in general: Patch testing placed 0.01% DPC on the upper back, with readings at 6 days. Study-level results: Controls formed significantly fewer large CDR3 similarity clusters than expanded TCRs did.

Of note for this clonotype: What it binds is not known.

TCRdb passed the RACE reads through MiXCR, listing each CDR3 protein once. The sample lists 79,000 or so distinct CDR3 sequences; around a third were seen once. Per the germline V gene, CDR1 is LGHDT and CDR2 is YNNKEL (reference sequence). V shed 0 bases, J shed 2 bases, and the junction held 20 bases outside the gene matches. This CDR3 comprises 21 residues. Time point meaning: patch test 1, 2 weeks after DPC sensitization. Treatment here: therapeutic diphenylcyclopropenone sensitization with weekly scalp DPC. Each patch-test visit's blood sample preceded patch application. The study enrolled 18 to 70-year-old alopecia patients suitable for DPC.

This TCR came from a man between 35 and 55 years old with alopecia areata. Some clones in this sample may be carry-over from other donors' samples. Here the sequenced sample was whole blood, taken in connection with sensitization to the hapten diphenylcyclopropenone (DPC). V is TRBV3-1 and J is TRBJ2-7; 9 bases line up with TRBD2. As DNA, the CDR3 is TGTGCCAGCAGCCAAGATCACACTAGTTCGGCGGGAGGGCCGTCCGCCTACGAGCAGTACTTC. It codes for CASSQDHTSSAGGPSAYEQYF.